These T cell receptor beta chains were read from a single sample in a study of breast tumors, draining lymph nodes, adjacent tissues. Using its own MiXCR run on the multiplex PCR reads, TCRdb lists one record per CDR3 protein. The table lists about 130,000 distinct CDR3 sequences, approximately 20% of them singletons. The sample taken for sequencing was axillary lymph node tissue. These receptors came from a female donor with breast cancer. Some clones in this sample may be carry-over from other donors' samples. CDR3s include the opening cysteine and the closing phenylalanine or tryptophan. A D gene is named only where the DNA matches it firmly. Only some rows state a clone size, as once, few, many or a class for expanded clones.

few	TRBV27	TRBJ2-1	TRBD1	CASSLQGAKLYNEQFF	TGTGCCAGCAGTTTACAGGGGGCGAAACTCTACAATGAGCAGTTCTTC
few	TRBV19	TRBJ1-5	TRBD1	CASTLRPGQGHQPQHF	TGTGCCAGTACCCTACGCCCGGGACAGGGTCATCAGCCCCAGCATTTT
many	TRBV14	TRBJ2-5	.	CASSQDQTGVETQYF	TGTGCCAGCAGCCAAGACCAGACAGGCGTAGAGACCCAGTACTTC
.	TRBV5-1	TRBJ1-5	.	CASNLGSSQPQDF	TGCGCCAGCAACTTGGGATCGAGTCAGCCCCAGGATTTT
many	TRBV10-3	TRBJ2-1	.	CAISASGQYNEQFF	TGTGCCATCAGTGCCAGCGGGCAATACAATGAGCAGTTCTTC
many	TRBV28	TRBJ2-7	TRBD2	CASSWGTSGSGEQYF	TGTGCCAGCAGTTGGGGGACTAGCGGGTCCGGCGAGCAGTACTTC
many	TRBV11-2	TRBJ2-7	.	CASNQGRSEQYF	TGTGCCAGCAACCAGGGCAGGAGCGAGCAGTACTTC
.	TRBV5-1	TRBJ2-1	.	CASSLVLLRNEQSF	TGCGCCAGCAGCTTGGTACTTCTTAGGAATGAGCAGTCCTTC
many	TRBV6-6	TRBJ1-2	.	CASSSSYGYTF	TGTGCCAGCAGTTCTTCCTATGGCTACACCTTC
many	TRBV28	TRBJ2-7	TRBD1	CASRVTGMTEQYF	TGTGCCAGCAGGGTGACAGGGATGACCGAGCAGTACTTC
many	TRBV7-9	TRBJ2-1	.	CASSPWRDSIERGNNEQFF	TGTGCCAGCAGCCCTTGGCGGGACTCGATAGAGAGGGGTAACAATGAGCAGTTCTTC
many	TRBV7-9	TRBJ1-6	TRBD1	CASSLGDRVPSPLHF	TGTGCCAGCAGCTTAGGGGACAGGGTCCCTTCACCCCTCCACTTT
many	TRBV10-3	TRBJ2-3	.	CAISQTGSSTDTQYF	TGTGCCATCAGCCAGACAGGTTCTAGCACAGATACGCAGTATTTT
many	TRBV7-9	TRBJ1-6	.	CASSLDQGSPLHF	TGTGCCAGCAGCTTAGATCAGGGCTCACCCCTCCACTTT
many	TRBV27	TRBJ2-7	TRBD1	CASSLNSGGLLYEQYF	TGTGCCAGCAGTCTAAACTCAGGGGGCTTGCTCTACGAGCAGTACTTC
.	TRBV24-1	TRBJ1-3	TRBD1	CATSDPGQGVYGYTIYF	TGTGCCACCAGTGATCCGGGACAGGGCGTCTATGGCTACACCATATATTTT
many	TRBV5-1	TRBJ2-3	TRBD2	CASSWTSGATDTQYF	TGCGCCAGCAGTTGGACTAGCGGGGCTACAGATACGCAGTATTTT
many	TRBV11-3	TRBJ2-3	TRBD2	CASSGGTSGRSVTDTQYF	TGTGCCAGCAGCGGCGGGACTAGCGGGAGGAGTGTTACAGATACGCAGTATTTT
many	TRBV6-5	TRBJ2-1	TRBD2	CASSQPSGNNEQFF	TGTGCCAGCAGCCAGCCTAGCGGGAACAATGAGCAGTTCTTC
few	TRBV3-1	TRBJ2-2	TRBD1	CASSRLGTDTGELFF	TGTGCCAGCAGCCGCCTTGGGACAGACACCGGGGAGCTGTTTTTT
many	TRBV3-1	TRBJ1-2	.	CASSHEGLGYTF	TGTGCCAGCAGCCACGAGGGACTTGGCTACACCTTC
many	TRBV7-2	TRBJ2-7	TRBD2	CASSAGGGQDLTYEQYF	TGTGCCAGCAGCGCGGGAGGGGGACAAGATCTAACCTACGAGCAGTACTTC
.	TRBV3-1	TRBJ2-3	TRBD2	CASSQDVAGGADTQYF	TGTGCCAGCAGCCAAGACGTAGCGGGGGGGGCAGATACGCAGTATTTT
many	TRBV20-1	TRBJ2-7	.	CSGSGGSLYEQYF	TGCAGTGGTTCGGGGGGCTCCCTCTACGAGCAGTACTTC
many	TRBV9	TRBJ2-2	.	CASSVAGHRTGELFF	TGTGCCAGCAGCGTAGCTGGACACCGAACCGGGGAGCTGTTTTTT
many	TRBV4-1	TRBJ2-1	.	CASSLQWLGEQFF	TGCGCCAGCAGCCTGCAGTGGTTGGGTGAGCAGTTCTTC
many	TRBV7-9	TRBJ1-2	.	CASSRSSGSFYGYTF	TGTGCCAGCAGCCGATCTTCCGGGAGCTTCTATGGCTACACCTTC
many	TRBV19	TRBJ1-2	.	CASSTAQRAGYTF	TGTGCCAGTAGTACTGCCCAGAGGGCGGGCTACACCTTC
many	TRBV20-1	TRBJ2-7	.	CSARQGWVEQYF	TGCAGTGCTAGACAGGGGTGGGTCGAGCAGTACTTC
many	TRBV19	TRBJ1-6	.	CASSGRWSSYNSPLHF	TGTGCCAGTAGTGGACGGTGGAGCTCCTATAATTCACCCCTCCACTTT
.	TRBV28	TRBJ2-5	TRBD1	CASSYPRTGGSAAQYF	TGTGCCAGCAGCTACCCTCGGACAGGGGGTTCCGCGGCCCAGTACTTC
many	TRBV24-1	TRBJ2-2	.	CATSDLSGGGHFGELFF	TGTGCCACCAGTGATTTGTCGGGGGGCGGCCACTTTGGGGAGCTGTTTTTT
many	TRBV10-1	TRBJ2-3	TRBD2	CASSGLAGVDTQYF	TGCGCCAGCAGTGGACTAGCGGGAGTGGATACGCAGTATTTT
many	TRBV6-5	TRBJ2-5	TRBD2	CASSYIAGGETQYF	TGTGCCAGCAGTTATATAGCGGGAGGAGAGACCCAGTACTTC
many	TRBV28	TRBJ1-2	.	CASSLSGALNYGYTF	TGTGCCAGCAGTTTGTCGGGGGCGCTAAACTATGGCTACACCTTC
once	TRBV28	TRBJ2-3	TRBD2	CASISGGVSDTQYF	TGTGCCAGCATCTCGGGAGGGGTATCAGATACGCAGTATTTT
many	TRBV5-1	TRBJ2-1	TRBD2	CASSLASGSSNEQFF	TGCGCCAGCAGCTTGGCTAGCGGGAGTTCAAATGAGCAGTTCTTC
many	TRBV7-2	TRBJ2-1	.	CASSPPGGYNEQFF	TGTGCCAGCAGCCCGCCTGGGGGTTACAATGAGCAGTTCTTC
.	TRBV4-1	TRBJ2-3	.	CASSQTGVTDTQYF	TGCGCCAGCAGCCAGACGGGAGTCACAGATACGCAGTATTTT
many	TRBV5-1	TRBJ2-1	TRBD1	CASSPGGTGSNEQFF	TGCGCCAGCAGCCCCGGGGGGACAGGGAGTAATGAGCAGTTCTTC
many	TRBV5-1	TRBJ2-3	.	CASQLEGTDTQYF	TGCGCCAGCCAACTGGAAGGCACAGATACGCAGTATTTT
.	TRBV7-2	TRBJ2-4	.	CASSVTGNKNIQYF	TGTGCCAGCAGCGTAACAGGGAACAAAAACATTCAGTACTTC
many	TRBV12-3/TRBV12-4	TRBJ2-3	TRBD2	CASSSLRGGADTQYF	TGTGCCAGCAGCTCCTTACGGGGGGGCGCAGATACGCAGTATTTT
many	TRBV24-1	TRBJ2-5	TRBD1	CATSDSDRDTQYF	TGTGCCACCAGTGACTCGGACAGGGACACCCAGTACTTC
few	TRBV27	TRBJ2-2	.	CASSFASGPAGELFF	TGTGCCAGCAGTTTTGCGTCAGGGCCGGCCGGGGAGCTGTTTTTT